This is a list of T cell receptor beta chains from one sample in a study of T cells in Graves' hyperthyroidism and ophthalmopathy. One entry per CDR3 protein, called by TCRdb with MiXCR from the multiplex PCR reads. The table has about 400,000 distinct CDR3 sequences, roughly 14% seen once. The sequenced sample consisted of blood. Every receptor here comes from a woman younger than 45 with Graves' ophthalmopathy. Both conserved end residues are part of each CDR3. The D gene is left open where the match is weak. Where a row states a size, it is once, few, many or the class of an expanded clone; other rows omit it.

j_call: TRBJ1-2
cdr3_length: 13
d_call: .
clone_size: few
v_call: TRBV28
cdr3_aa: CASRTSGMWGYTF
cdr3_nt: TGTGCCAGCAGGACATCGGGGATGTGGGGCTACACCTTC

j_call: TRBJ1-6
cdr3_length: 16
d_call: .
clone_size: few
v_call: TRBV6-1
cdr3_aa: CASTPRFLDNNSPLHF
cdr3_nt: TGTGCCAGCACCCCCCGGTTCCTGGACAATAATTCACCCCTCCACTTT

j_call: TRBJ2-7
cdr3_length: 13
d_call: TRBD1
clone_size: few
v_call: TRBV29-1
cdr3_aa: CSVGQGSTYEQYF
cdr3_nt: TGCAGCGTCGGACAGGGTTCCACCTACGAGCAGTACTTC

j_call: TRBJ2-3
cdr3_length: 19
d_call: TRBD2
clone_size: once
v_call: TRBV18
cdr3_aa: CASSLSDGTGGGHGDTQYF
cdr3_nt: TGTGCCAGCTCACTGTCGGATGGAACGGGAGGAGGTCATGGAGATACGCAGTATTTT

j_call: TRBJ2-3
cdr3_length: 14
d_call: .
clone_size: many
v_call: TRBV7-6
cdr3_aa: CASSSAGPRDTQYF
cdr3_nt: TGTGCCAGCAGCTCCGCGGGCCCGCGGGATACGCAGTATTTT

j_call: TRBJ1-1
cdr3_length: 15
d_call: .
clone_size: many
v_call: TRBV27
cdr3_aa: CASSFGSGGWTEAFF
cdr3_nt: TGTGCCAGCAGTTTTGGCTCCGGGGGGTGGACTGAAGCTTTCTTT

j_call: TRBJ2-1
cdr3_length: 16
d_call: TRBD2
clone_size: many
v_call: TRBV2
cdr3_aa: CASSEGLAVTYNEQFF
cdr3_nt: TGTGCCAGCAGCGAGGGACTAGCGGTGACCTACAATGAGCAGTTCTTC

j_call: TRBJ2-7
cdr3_length: 13
d_call: TRBD1
clone_size: many
v_call: TRBV27
cdr3_aa: CASSRPQGDEQYF
cdr3_nt: TGTGCCAGCAGCCGCCCCCAGGGGGACGAGCAGTACTTC

j_call: TRBJ1-2
cdr3_length: 13
d_call: .
clone_size: many
v_call: TRBV12-3/TRBV12-4
cdr3_aa: CASTVGPTAGYTF
cdr3_nt: TGTGCCAGCACCGTGGGCCCCACCGCTGGCTACACCTTC

j_call: TRBJ1-1
cdr3_length: 14
d_call: .
clone_size: many
v_call: TRBV7-2
cdr3_aa: CASSLGPQNTEAFF
cdr3_nt: TGTGCCAGCAGCCTAGGTCCCCAGAACACTGAAGCTTTCTTT

j_call: TRBJ1-1
cdr3_length: 14
d_call: .
clone_size: many
v_call: TRBV19
cdr3_aa: CASTPGQLNTEAFF
cdr3_nt: TGTGCCAGTACGCCAGGACAGCTGAACACTGAAGCTTTCTTT

j_call: TRBJ1-2
cdr3_length: 13
d_call: .
clone_size: .
v_call: TRBV25-1
cdr3_aa: CASSESEFRGYTF
cdr3_nt: TGTGCCAGCAGTGAATCGGAATTTCGGGGCTACACCTTC

j_call: TRBJ2-4
cdr3_length: 16
d_call: .
clone_size: .
v_call: TRBV6-1
cdr3_aa: CASEPGGFQAKNIQYF
cdr3_nt: TGTGCCAGTGAACCCGGGGGCTTTCAAGCCAAAAACATTCAGTACTTC

j_call: TRBJ1-4
cdr3_length: 14
d_call: .
clone_size: .
v_call: TRBV20-1
cdr3_aa: CSARVGRGSEKLFF
cdr3_nt: TGCAGTGCTAGAGTAGGCAGGGGTAGCGAAAAACTGTTTTTT

j_call: TRBJ2-1
cdr3_length: 15
d_call: TRBD2
clone_size: many
v_call: TRBV28
cdr3_aa: CASSFWAGGPNEQFF
cdr3_nt: TGTGCCAGCAGTTTCTGGGCGGGGGGTCCCAATGAGCAGTTCTTC

j_call: TRBJ2-3
cdr3_length: 13
d_call: TRBD2
clone_size: many
v_call: TRBV10-1
cdr3_aa: CASSASRGGTQYF
cdr3_nt: TGCGCCAGCAGTGCGTCCCGGGGGGGTACGCAGTATTTT

j_call: TRBJ2-1
cdr3_length: 15
d_call: .
clone_size: few
v_call: TRBV6-6
cdr3_aa: CASSYSVTALNEQFF
cdr3_nt: TGTGCCAGCAGTTACTCGGTGACAGCTTTGAATGAGCAGTTCTTC

j_call: TRBJ1-5
cdr3_length: 16
d_call: TRBD1
clone_size: many
v_call: TRBV5-5
cdr3_aa: CASSLGQGHSNQPQHF
cdr3_nt: TGTGCCAGCAGCCTAGGACAGGGTCATAGCAATCAGCCCCAGCATTTT

j_call: TRBJ2-1
cdr3_length: 15
d_call: TRBD2
clone_size: many
v_call: TRBV5-5
cdr3_aa: CASSLEAGEGNEQFF
cdr3_nt: TGTGCCAGCAGCTTGGAAGCGGGGGAGGGCAATGAGCAGTTCTTC

j_call: TRBJ1-1
cdr3_length: 13
d_call: .
clone_size: many
v_call: TRBV6-1
cdr3_aa: CASSIQVDFEAFF
cdr3_nt: TGTGCCAGCAGTATACAGGTGGACTTTGAAGCTTTCTTT

j_call: TRBJ1-1
cdr3_length: 14
d_call: TRBD1
clone_size: .
v_call: TRBV12-3/TRBV12-4
cdr3_aa: CASSFQGASTEAFF
cdr3_nt: TGTGCCAGCAGTTTTCAGGGGGCGAGCACTGAAGCTTTCTTT

j_call: TRBJ1-5
cdr3_length: 13
d_call: .
clone_size: many
v_call: TRBV7-9
cdr3_aa: CASSLGEYQPQHF
cdr3_nt: TGTGCCAGCAGCTTAGGGGAGTATCAGCCCCAGCATTTT

j_call: TRBJ2-2
cdr3_length: 15
d_call: .
clone_size: many
v_call: TRBV4-1
cdr3_aa: CASSPRDLNTGELFF
cdr3_nt: TGCGCCAGCAGCCCTAGGGACCTAAACACCGGGGAGCTGTTTTTT

j_call: TRBJ1-3
cdr3_length: 17
d_call: .
clone_size: few
v_call: TRBV18
cdr3_aa: CASSPPYRLRTGNTIYF
cdr3_nt: TGTGCCAGCTCACCACCCTACAGACTTCGTACTGGAAACACCATATATTTT

j_call: TRBJ2-7
cdr3_length: 15
d_call: .
clone_size: .
v_call: TRBV28
cdr3_aa: CASSLLGTEAYEQYF
cdr3_nt: TGTGCCAGCAGTTTATTGGGGACCGAGGCCTACGAGCAGTACTTC

j_call: TRBJ1-1
cdr3_length: 13
d_call: .
clone_size: .
v_call: TRBV13
cdr3_aa: CASLQRGSTEAFF
cdr3_nt: TGTGCCAGCCTCCAAAGGGGGAGTACTGAAGCTTTCTTT

j_call: TRBJ2-3
cdr3_length: 15
d_call: TRBD2
clone_size: many
v_call: TRBV20-1
cdr3_aa: CSASIAGGLIDTQYF
cdr3_nt: TGCAGTGCTAGTATAGCGGGGGGGCTTATAGATACGCAGTATTTT

j_call: TRBJ1-2
cdr3_length: 14
d_call: .
clone_size: few
v_call: TRBV4-1
cdr3_aa: CASSQDRYTGGYTF
cdr3_nt: TGCGCCAGCAGCCAAGATAGGTATACGGGTGGCTACACCTTC

j_call: TRBJ1-4
cdr3_length: 13
d_call: .
clone_size: many
v_call: TRBV7-2
cdr3_aa: CASSLVRAEKLFF
cdr3_nt: TGTGCCAGCAGCTTAGTCAGGGCTGAAAAACTGTTTTTT

j_call: TRBJ2-6
cdr3_length: 15
d_call: .
clone_size: many
v_call: TRBV30
cdr3_aa: CAWGNLQGGANVLTF
cdr3_nt: TGTGCCTGGGGAAATCTACAGGGTGGGGCCAACGTCCTGACTTTC

j_call: TRBJ2-7
cdr3_length: 15
d_call: TRBD1
clone_size: many
v_call: TRBV18
cdr3_aa: CASSRLGQGTDEQYF
cdr3_nt: TGTGCCAGCTCACGCCTGGGACAGGGTACCGACGAGCAGTACTTC

j_call: TRBJ2-7
cdr3_length: 8
d_call: .
clone_size: many
v_call: TRBV30
cdr3_aa: CATGEQYF
cdr3_nt: TGTGCCACCGGCGAGCAGTACTTC

j_call: TRBJ1-1
cdr3_length: 13
d_call: .
clone_size: many
v_call: TRBV7-9
cdr3_aa: CASSLGVGDEAFF
cdr3_nt: TGTGCCAGCAGCTTAGGGGTCGGAGATGAAGCTTTCTTT

j_call: TRBJ1-1
cdr3_length: 13
d_call: TRBD1
clone_size: many
v_call: TRBV20-1
cdr3_aa: CSAHRRDSTEAFF
cdr3_nt: TGCAGTGCTCATCGGCGGGACAGCACTGAAGCTTTCTTT

j_call: TRBJ2-5
cdr3_length: 16
d_call: TRBD2
clone_size: many
v_call: TRBV11-2
cdr3_aa: CASSLIGTSRPKTQYF
cdr3_nt: TGTGCCAGCAGCTTGATCGGGACTAGCCGGCCGAAGACCCAGTACTTC

j_call: TRBJ1-5
cdr3_length: 16
d_call: TRBD1
clone_size: many
v_call: TRBV20-1
cdr3_aa: CSARDGGGWSNQPQHF
cdr3_nt: TGCAGTGCTAGAGACGGAGGGGGCTGGAGCAATCAGCCCCAGCATTTT

j_call: TRBJ1-2
cdr3_length: 14
d_call: TRBD1
clone_size: few
v_call: TRBV19
cdr3_aa: CASSTTGPGYGHTF
cdr3_nt: TGTGCCAGTAGTACGACAGGGCCAGGCTATGGCCACACCTTC

j_call: TRBJ1-5
cdr3_length: 14
d_call: .
clone_size: many
v_call: TRBV3-1
cdr3_aa: CASRADGFNQPQHF
cdr3_nt: TGTGCCAGCAGGGCGGACGGATTCAATCAGCCCCAGCATTTT

j_call: TRBJ2-1
cdr3_length: 15
d_call: TRBD2
clone_size: many
v_call: TRBV20-1
cdr3_aa: CSVRASGGAANEQFF
cdr3_nt: TGTAGTGTGCGGGCTAGCGGGGGGGCAGCCAATGAGCAGTTCTTC

j_call: TRBJ2-2
cdr3_length: 16
d_call: .
clone_size: few
v_call: TRBV10-3
cdr3_aa: CAISVSSDALPGELFF
cdr3_nt: TGTGCCATCAGTGTTTCCAGTGATGCCCTTCCCGGGGAGCTGTTTTTT

j_call: TRBJ2-1
cdr3_length: 13
d_call: TRBD2
clone_size: many
v_call: TRBV30
cdr3_aa: CAWRLADYNEQFF
cdr3_nt: TGTGCCTGGAGGCTAGCGGACTACAATGAGCAGTTCTTC

j_call: TRBJ2-3
cdr3_length: 14
d_call: .
clone_size: many
v_call: TRBV29-1
cdr3_aa: CSVEVLAATDTQYF
cdr3_nt: TGCAGCGTTGAAGTATTAGCGGCCACAGATACGCAGTATTTT

j_call: TRBJ2-2
cdr3_length: 16
d_call: TRBD1
clone_size: many
v_call: TRBV12-5
cdr3_aa: CASGWWLQGFPGELFF
cdr3_nt: TGTGCTAGTGGTTGGTGGCTACAGGGGTTCCCCGGGGAGCTGTTTTTT

j_call: TRBJ1-1
cdr3_length: 15
d_call: .
clone_size: many
v_call: TRBV28
cdr3_aa: CASSRLTDPNTEAFF
cdr3_nt: TGTGCCAGCAGTCGTTTGACAGACCCGAACACTGAAGCTTTCTTT

j_call: TRBJ2-2
cdr3_length: 16
d_call: .
clone_size: few
v_call: TRBV6-5
cdr3_aa: CATRPNWYSNTGELFF
cdr3_nt: TGTGCCACCCGCCCCAACTGGTACTCGAACACCGGGGAGCTGTTTTTT

j_call: TRBJ2-2
cdr3_length: 17
d_call: .
clone_size: .
v_call: TRBV10-1
cdr3_aa: CASKEETLIMNTGELFF
cdr3_nt: TGCGCCAGCAAGGAGGAGACCCTCATTATGAACACCGGGGAGCTGTTTTTT

j_call: TRBJ2-7
cdr3_length: 11
d_call: .
clone_size: many
v_call: TRBV12-3/TRBV12-4
cdr3_aa: CASSRYYEQYF
cdr3_nt: TGTGCCAGCAGTCGATACTACGAGCAGTACTTC

j_call: TRBJ2-2
cdr3_length: 14
d_call: .
clone_size: many
v_call: TRBV28
cdr3_aa: CASRIAQSSGELFF
cdr3_nt: TGTGCCAGCAGGATAGCACAGTCTAGCGGGGAGCTGTTTTTT

j_call: TRBJ2-1
cdr3_length: 15
d_call: .
clone_size: many
v_call: TRBV20-1
cdr3_aa: CSAIPFEWSYNEQFF
cdr3_nt: TGCAGTGCCATCCCTTTCGAGTGGTCCTACAATGAGCAGTTCTTC

j_call: TRBJ2-5
cdr3_length: 15
d_call: .
clone_size: many
v_call: TRBV14
cdr3_aa: CASSFYRAFGETQYF
cdr3_nt: TGTGCCAGCAGCTTCTACAGGGCGTTTGGGGAGACCCAGTACTTC

j_call: TRBJ2-5
cdr3_length: 16
d_call: TRBD1
clone_size: many
v_call: TRBV7-9
cdr3_aa: CASSWSGTGRGETQYF
cdr3_nt: TGTGCCAGCAGCTGGTCTGGGACAGGGCGGGGAGAGACCCAGTACTTC

j_call: TRBJ1-1
cdr3_length: 14
d_call: TRBD1
clone_size: .
v_call: TRBV29-1
cdr3_aa: CSVRDRGLNTEAFF
cdr3_nt: TGCAGCGTCCGGGACAGGGGGCTGAACACTGAAGCTTTCTTT

j_call: TRBJ1-1
cdr3_length: 16
d_call: TRBD1
clone_size: many
v_call: TRBV7-9
cdr3_aa: CASSFPRGQTNTEAFF
cdr3_nt: TGTGCCAGCAGCTTCCCACGGGGACAGACGAACACTGAAGCTTTCTTT

j_call: TRBJ2-1
cdr3_length: 15
d_call: .
clone_size: few
v_call: TRBV6-1
cdr3_aa: CASDAGALTYNEQFF
cdr3_nt: TGTGCCAGCGACGCGGGGGCTTTAACCTACAATGAGCAGTTCTTC

j_call: TRBJ1-6
cdr3_length: 15
d_call: .
clone_size: many
v_call: TRBV29-1
cdr3_aa: CSARTDSSGNSPLHF
cdr3_nt: TGCAGCGCCCGGACAGATTCCAGTGGAAATTCACCCCTCCACTTT

j_call: TRBJ2-3
cdr3_length: 16
d_call: TRBD2
clone_size: many
v_call: TRBV7-6
cdr3_aa: CASSSGTSGVTDTQYF
cdr3_nt: TGTGCCAGCAGCTCCGGGACTAGCGGGGTCACAGATACGCAGTATTTT